This T cell receptor (beta chain) was profiled in a study of OX40 agonist ivuxolimab in advanced cancers. Study as a whole: Participants averaged roughly 57 years of age (range about 23 to 80) and were 82.7% male.

General study results and limits: Also showing low normalized T-cell clonal expansion were some of the nonresponders. Researchers report that CD8+ T cells had, on average, more expanded clones than CD4+.

As regards this clone: What it binds is unknown.

With V trimmed by 6 bases and J by 5 bases, 8 bases remained unmatched. CDR1 and CDR2 from the germline V gene are LNHDA and SQIVND (reference sequence). The CDR3 is 15 residues long. TCRdb's table, derived via immunoSEQ multiplex PCR, lists solely in-frame clones and lacks some. The sample has about 17,000 clones, around 80% seen once. The receptor's source is an adult with an advanced solid tumor such as melanoma, head and neck, liver or kidney cancer. This material consisted of CD4+ or CD8+ T cells sorted from blood, taken in a trial of the OX40 agonist ivuxolimab. The chain combines TRBV19 with TRBJ1-5; TRBD1 agrees at 9 bases. DNA for the CDR3: TGTGCCAGTAGCCCTGGGACAGGGAGGTATCAGCCCCAGCATTTT. This gives the protein CASSPGTGRYQPQHF.